Reported below is one TCR beta chain. These data belong to a study of blood T cell repertoires in COVID-19. The length of the CDR3 is 13 residues. TCRdb keeps only in-frame clones here, not all; method: immunoSEQ multiplex PCR. The sample consists of under 300,000 clones, 65% to 90% of them appearing once. This sequence joins TRBV21-1 and TRBJ1-1; TRBD1, the D gene given by the table, was not confirmed from the DNA. TRBV21-1 is assigned pseudogene status. This clonotype was obtained from a woman aged 60 to 75 with active or convalescent COVID-19. What was sequenced was peripheral blood. The CDR3 sequence: CASSGGVRTEAFF. The CDR3 nucleotides read TGTGCCAGCAGCGGGGGCGTGAGGACTGAAGCTTTCTTT.